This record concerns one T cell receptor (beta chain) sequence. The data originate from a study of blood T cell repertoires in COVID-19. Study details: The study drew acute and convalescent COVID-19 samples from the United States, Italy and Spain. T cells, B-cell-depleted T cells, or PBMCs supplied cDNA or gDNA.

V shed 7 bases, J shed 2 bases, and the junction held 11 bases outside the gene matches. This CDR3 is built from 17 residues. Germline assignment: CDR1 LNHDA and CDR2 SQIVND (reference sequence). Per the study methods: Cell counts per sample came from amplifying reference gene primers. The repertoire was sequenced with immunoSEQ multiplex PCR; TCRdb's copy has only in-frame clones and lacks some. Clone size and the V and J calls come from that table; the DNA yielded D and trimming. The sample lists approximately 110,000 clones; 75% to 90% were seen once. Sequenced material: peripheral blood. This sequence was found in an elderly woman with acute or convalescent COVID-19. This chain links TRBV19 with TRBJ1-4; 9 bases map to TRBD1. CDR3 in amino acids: CASTSQGARYTNEKLFF. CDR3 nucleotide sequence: TGTGCCAGTACCTCACAGGGGGCGAGATATACTAATGAAAAACTGTTTTTT.